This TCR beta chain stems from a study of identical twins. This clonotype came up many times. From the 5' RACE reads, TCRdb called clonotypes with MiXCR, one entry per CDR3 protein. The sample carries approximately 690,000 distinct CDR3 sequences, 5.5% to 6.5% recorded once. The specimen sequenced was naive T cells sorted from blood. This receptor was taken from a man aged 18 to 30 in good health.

The CDR3 sequence: CASSPSSAEGNIQYF. CDR3 DNA sequence: TGCGCCAGCAGCCCCTCTAGCGCGGAGGGCAACATTCAGTACTTC. The rearrangement links TRBV5-1 to TRBJ2-4; D might be TRBD2 (6 bases). CDR1 and CDR2 from the germline V gene are SGHRS and YFSETQ. Between the trimmed V and J ends, which lost 4 bases and 7 bases, there was a span of 18 bases. The CDR3 spans 15 residues.